The clone carrying this T cell receptor (beta chain) was picked up a small number of times. This sample was included in a study of cytomegalovirus exposure and HLA in healthy donors. 13 Jbeta primers and 60 Vbeta primers were used for the PCR. Only in-frame clones appear in the TCRdb table, and some are missing; sequencing was by immunoSEQ multiplex PCR. The sample includes around 30,000 clones, 40% to 50% of them seen just once. The trim removed 4 bases at V and 10 bases at J, leaving 8 bases unmatched. The CDR3 is 15 amino acids. CDR1 and CDR2 from the germline V gene are SGHNT and YYREEE (reference sequence).

The specimen was PBMCs. The sequence was collected from a woman in her forties or fifties in good health and CMV-seronegative. The chain recombines TRBV5-4 with TRBJ2-7; 16 bases line up with TRBD2. The CDR3 DNA sequence: TGTGCCAGCAGCCCTGGGACTAGCGGGGGGGCACTTCAGTACTTC. Translated: CASSPGTSGGALQYF. The full variable domain, completed using reference TRBV5-4 and TRBJ2-7, is ETGVTQSPTHLIKTRGQQVTLRCSSQSGHNTVSWYQQALGQGPQFIFQYYREEENGRGNFPPRFSGLQFPNYSSELNVNALELDDSALYLCASSPGTSGGALQYFGPGTRLTVT.